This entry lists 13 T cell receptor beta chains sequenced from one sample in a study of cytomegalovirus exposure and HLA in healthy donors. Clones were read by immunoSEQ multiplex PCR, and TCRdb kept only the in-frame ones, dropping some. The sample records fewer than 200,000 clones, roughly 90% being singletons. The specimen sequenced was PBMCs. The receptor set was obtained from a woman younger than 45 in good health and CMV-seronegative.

The CDR3 DNA follows: TGTGCCACCCACGCGCGGGACTCGAGCACAGATACGCAGTATTTT. This sequence encodes CATHARDSSTDTQYF. The rearrangement uses TRBV2 and TRBJ2-3, with D perhaps matching TRBD2 (6 bases). Per the germline V gene, CDR1 is SNHLY and CDR2 is FYNNEI. The V end lost 10 bases, the J end lost 0 bases, and 17 bases lay between the germline ends. The CDR3 runs to 15 residues.

The CDR3 here is CANSGQGAYNEQFF. The CDR3 DNA sequence: TGTGCCAACAGCGGACAGGGGGCGTACAATGAGCAGTTCTTC. The V call is TRBV10-3, the J call TRBJ2-1; 11 nucleotides match TRBD1. The CDR3 has 14 amino acids. Trimming took 10 bases from V and 4 from J; bases not matched to a gene: 6. Germline values: CDR1 ENHRY, CDR2 SYGVKD.

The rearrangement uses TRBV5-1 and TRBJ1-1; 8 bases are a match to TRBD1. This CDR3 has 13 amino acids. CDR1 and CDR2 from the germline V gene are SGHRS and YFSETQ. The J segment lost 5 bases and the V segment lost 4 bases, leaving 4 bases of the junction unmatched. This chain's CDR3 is CASSSHRGTEAFF. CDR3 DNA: TGCGCCAGCAGCAGTCACAGGGGGACTGAAGCTTTCTTT.

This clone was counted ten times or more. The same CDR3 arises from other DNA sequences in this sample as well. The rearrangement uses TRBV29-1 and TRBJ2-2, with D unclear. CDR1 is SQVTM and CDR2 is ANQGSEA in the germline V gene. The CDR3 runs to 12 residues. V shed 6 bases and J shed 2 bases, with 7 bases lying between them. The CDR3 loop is CSVVGNTGELFF. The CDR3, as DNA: TGCAGCGTAGTGGGTAACACCGGGGAGCTGTTTTTT.

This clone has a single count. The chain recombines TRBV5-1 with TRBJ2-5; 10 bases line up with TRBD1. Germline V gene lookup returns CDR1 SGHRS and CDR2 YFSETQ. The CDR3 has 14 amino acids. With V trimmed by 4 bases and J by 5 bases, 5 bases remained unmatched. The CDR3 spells CASSAGTGVETQYF. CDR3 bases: TGCGCCAGCAGCGCAGGGACAGGGGTTGAGACCCAGTACTTC.

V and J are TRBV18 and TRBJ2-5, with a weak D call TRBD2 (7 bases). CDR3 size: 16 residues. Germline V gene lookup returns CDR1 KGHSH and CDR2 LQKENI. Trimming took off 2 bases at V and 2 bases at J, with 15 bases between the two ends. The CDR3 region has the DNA TGTGCCAGCTCACCAAGGGGGGAGGGTCGGCAAGAGACCCAGTACTTC. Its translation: CASSPRGEGRQETQYF.

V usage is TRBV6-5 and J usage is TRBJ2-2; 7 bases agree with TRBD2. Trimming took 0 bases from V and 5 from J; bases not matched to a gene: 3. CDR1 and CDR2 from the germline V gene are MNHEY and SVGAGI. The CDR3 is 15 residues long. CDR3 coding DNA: TGTGCCAGCAGTTACTCCAACGGGGGGACCGGGGAGCTGTTTTTT. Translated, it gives CASSYSNGGTGELFF.

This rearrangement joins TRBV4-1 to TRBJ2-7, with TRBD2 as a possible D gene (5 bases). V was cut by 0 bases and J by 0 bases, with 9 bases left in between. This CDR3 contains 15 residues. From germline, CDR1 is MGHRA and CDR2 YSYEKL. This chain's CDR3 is CASSQEAADSYEQYF. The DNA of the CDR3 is TGCGCCAGCAGCCAAGAAGCGGCCGACTCCTACGAGCAGTACTTC.

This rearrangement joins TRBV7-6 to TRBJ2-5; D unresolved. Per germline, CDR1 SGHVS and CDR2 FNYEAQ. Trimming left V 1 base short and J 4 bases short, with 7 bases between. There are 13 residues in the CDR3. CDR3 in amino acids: CASSLVGRETQYF. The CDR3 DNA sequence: TGTGCCAGCAGCTTAGTTGGTAGAGAGACCCAGTACTTC. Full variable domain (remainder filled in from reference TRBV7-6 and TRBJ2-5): GAGVSQSPRYKVTKRGQDVALRCDPISGHVSLYWYRQALGQGPEFLTYFNYEAQQDKSGLPNDRFSAERPEGSISTLTIQRTEQRDSAMYRCASSLVGRETQYFGPGTRLLVL.

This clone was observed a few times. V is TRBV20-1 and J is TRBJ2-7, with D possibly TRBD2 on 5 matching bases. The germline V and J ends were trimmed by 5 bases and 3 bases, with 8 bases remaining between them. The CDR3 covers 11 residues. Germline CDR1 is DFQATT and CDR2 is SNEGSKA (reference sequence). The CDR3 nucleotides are TGCAGTGCTGGAGGATTCTACGAGCAGTACTTC. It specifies CSAGGFYEQYF.

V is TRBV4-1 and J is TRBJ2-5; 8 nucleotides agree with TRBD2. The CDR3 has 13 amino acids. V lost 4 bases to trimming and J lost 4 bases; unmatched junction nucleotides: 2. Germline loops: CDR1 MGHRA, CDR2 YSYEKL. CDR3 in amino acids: CASSPTSAETQYF. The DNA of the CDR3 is TGCGCCAGCAGCCCGACTAGCGCAGAGACCCAGTACTTC.

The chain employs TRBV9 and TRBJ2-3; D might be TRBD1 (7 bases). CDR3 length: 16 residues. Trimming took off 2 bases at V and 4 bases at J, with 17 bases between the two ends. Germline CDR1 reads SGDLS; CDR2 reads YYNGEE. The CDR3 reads CASSVQGGRPADTQYF. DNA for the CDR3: TGTGCCAGCAGCGTTCAGGGGGGACGTCCGGCAGATACGCAGTATTTT.

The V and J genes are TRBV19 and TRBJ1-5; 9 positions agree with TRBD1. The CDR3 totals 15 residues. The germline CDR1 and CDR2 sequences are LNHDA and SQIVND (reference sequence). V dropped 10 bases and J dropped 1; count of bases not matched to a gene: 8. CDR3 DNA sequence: TGTGCCACTCATATGGGGACAGGGAGCAATCAGCCCCAGCATTTT. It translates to CATHMGTGSNQPQHF.